The 2 T cell receptor beta chains below come from one sample, sequenced in a study of blood T cell repertoires in COVID-19. This table comes from immunoSEQ multiplex PCR, and its TCRdb copy is limited to in-frame clones, with some not included. This table holds 200,000 to 300,000 clones, 84% found once. The sequenced material came from peripheral blood. These receptor sequences come from a human donor in a cohort sampled during active COVID-19.

This clone was seen more than once but under ten times. CDR3 nucleotides: TGTGCCAGCAGCCAAGATGAGGGTAATTCCCTCCACTTT. This gives the protein CASSQDEGNSLHF. The V gene is TRBV4-2, the J gene TRBJ1-6, with unresolved D. Trimming took off 0 bases at V and 14 bases at J, with 11 bases between the two ends. This CDR3 spans 13 amino acids. CDR1 LGHNA and CDR2 YNFKEQ come from the germline V gene.

Comment on this clone: The identical CDR3 is also encoded by other nucleotide sequences in the sample. The V call is TRBV29-1, the J call TRBJ1-5; 7 positions agree with TRBD1. This CDR3 spans 12 amino acids. V lost 7 bases and J lost 0; bases outside the gene matches: 0. CDR1 and CDR2 from the germline V gene are SQVTM and ANQGSEA. The CDR3 DNA follows: TGCAGCGCAGGGGGTAGCAATCAGCCCCAGCATTTT. Protein product: CSAGGSNQPQHF.